This T cell receptor beta chain is from a study of T cells in Graves' hyperthyroidism and ophthalmopathy. Researchers amplified the TCR beta CDR3 regions from RNA transcripts. The study used the HTBI primer set for a first-round RT-PCR of the TCR CDR3. One entry per CDR3 protein, called by TCRdb with MiXCR from the multiplex PCR reads. The sample lists 400,000 to 500,000 distinct CDR3 sequences; 14% to 15% were seen once. At least ten counts were recorded for this clonotype. CDR3 length equals 20 residues. Germline assignment: CDR1 SQVTM and CDR2 ANQGSEA. V trimming: 2 bases; J trimming: 8 bases; junction bases outside the gene matches: 26.

The sequenced sample was blood. This TCR was sampled from a man aged 18 to 29 with Graves' ophthalmopathy. V and J are TRBV29-1 and TRBJ2-3; 9 nucleotides line up with TRBD2. The CDR3 spells CSVERIAGDRAGTRPGTQYF. The CDR3 coding sequence is TGCAGCGTTGAAAGAATAGCGGGAGATCGGGCGGGTACCCGGCCGGGTACGCAGTATTTT.